This T cell receptor (beta chain) is from a study of tumor-infiltrating lymphocytes in oesophageal squamous cell carcinoma. Trimming removed 3 bases at V and 1 base at J, with 11 bases between. The germline gives CDR1 SGHRS, CDR2 YFSETQ. This CDR3 has 16 amino acids. In this sample, this clonotype turned up many times. TCRdb redid the calling of the PCR reads with MiXCR, one entry per CDR3 protein. The profile shows 15,000 to 20,000 distinct CDR3 sequences, 45% to 50% of them singletons. The sample consisted of esophageal tumor tissue. The chain has TRBV5-1 and TRBJ1-6, with no clear D. The sequence was collected from a male donor with esophageal squamous cell carcinoma. CDR3 protein: CASSSSGSSYNSPLHF. In nucleotides, the CDR3 is TGCGCCAGCAGCTCGTCCGGGTCTTCCTATAATTCACCCCTCCACTTT. Variable domain in full (rest from reference TRBV5-1 and TRBJ1-6): KAGVTQTPRYLIKTRGQQVTLSCSPISGHRSVSWYQQTPGQGLQFLFEYFSETQRNKGNFPGRFSGRQFSNSRSEMNVSTLELGDSALYLCASSSSGSSYNSPLHFGNGTRLTVT.